These 11 T cell receptor beta chains came from one sample sequenced in a study of CD4 T cells in relation to SARS-CoV-2 and coronaviruses. Libraries were prepared by immunoSEQ multiplex PCR; TCRdb keeps only in-frame clonotypes and omits some of them. This sample has some 20,000 clones, with more than 60% found just once. No antigen has been identified for these receptors. The unexposed donors gave CD4+ T cells in about 2010-2019, prior to COVID-19. Isolation of CD4+ T cells took place after less than twelve days in culture. Sequenced sample: CD4+ T cells from PBMCs, cultured in vitro. Receptors originate from a human donor in good health.

The rearrangement joins TRBV11-2 to TRBJ1-1; 7 bases fit TRBD1. The trim removed 1 base at V and 3 bases at J, leaving 11 bases unmatched. The V gene's germline CDR1 is SGHAT and CDR2 FQNNGV. The CDR3 has 17 amino acids. The CDR3 is CASSLGRARGRDTEAFF. CDR3 nucleotide sequence: TGTGCCAGCAGCTTAGGTAGAGCCAGGGGGAGGGACACTGAAGCTTTCTTT.

The V gene is TRBV5-6, the J gene TRBJ2-1; 8 bases map to TRBD2. Germline V gene lookup returns CDR1 SGHDT and CDR2 YYEEEE. V was pared by 4 bases and J by 9 bases, with 12 bases of the junction left unmatched. CDR3 length equals 15 residues. The CDR3 loop is CASSPWGGLGGEQFF. In DNA form, the CDR3 reads TGTGCCAGCAGCCCGTGGGGGGGACTAGGGGGTGAGCAGTTCTTC.

This clone came up once. The rearrangement uses TRBV6-5 and TRBJ1-2, with 9 nucleotides matching TRBD1. Looked up from germline, CDR1 is MNHEY and CDR2 is SVGAGI. The ends lost 6 bases at V and 7 bases at J; junction bases unmatched: 9. The CDR3 contains 14 residues. This CDR3 reads CASRGPGQGSGYTF. CDR3 nucleotides: TGTGCCAGCAGGGGTCCGGGACAGGGCTCTGGCTACACCTTC.

The rearrangement uses TRBV23-1 and TRBJ1-6; D might be TRBD1 (5 bases). TRBV23-1 is noted as an ORF with a role that remains uncertain. The germline V and J ends were trimmed by 7 bases and 9 bases, with 7 bases remaining between them. The CDR3 has 11 amino acids. CDR3: CASTGGSPLHF. CDR3 nucleotides: TGCGCCAGCACTGGGGGTTCACCCCTCCACTTT.

Concerning this clone itself: One end of the junction varies from germline; a read error may be responsible. This rearrangement joins TRBV5-1 to TRBJ2-1; no reliable D call. This CDR3 comprises 14 residues. In germline, CDR1 is SGHRS, CDR2 YFSETQ. CDR3 amino acids: CASSLSSSHNEQFF. Written as DNA, the CDR3 is TGCGCCAGCAGCTTGAGTAGCTCCCACAATGAGCAGTTCTTC.

The chain uses TRBV18 and TRBJ2-1; D is uncertain. V shed 3 bases and J shed 4 bases, with 1 base lying between them. The CDR3 contains 11 residues. Germline loops: CDR1 KGHSH, CDR2 LQKENI. The DNA for the CDR3 is TGTGCCAGCTCACCGTACAATGAGCAGTTCTTC. It translates to CASSPYNEQFF.

The gene calls are TRBV5-8 and TRBJ2-5; D is unclear. The germline CDR1 and CDR2 sequences are SGHTS and YDEGEE. V was trimmed by 4 bases and J by 2 bases, leaving 9 bases between them. The CDR3 contains 13 residues. For the CDR3, the DNA is TGTGCCAGCAGCGGCGTGAGACAAGAGACCCAGTACTTC. Its translation is CASSGVRQETQYF.

The rearrangement uses TRBV9 and TRBJ2-7; 10 nucleotides agree with TRBD2. Germline V gives CDR1 SGDLS, CDR2 YYNGEE. The V gene end was trimmed by 4 bases and the J gene end by 4 bases; junction bases not matched to a gene: 11. The CDR3 runs 16 residues. CDR3 in amino acids: CASSPLASGGLYEQYF. CDR3 DNA sequence: TGTGCCAGCAGCCCCCTGGCTAGCGGGGGATTGTACGAGCAGTACTTC.

The rearrangement links TRBV4-1 to TRBJ2-7; D is perhaps TRBD2 (5 bases). Looked up from germline, CDR1 is MGHRA and CDR2 is YSYEKL. Trimming took off 0 bases at V and 3 bases at J, with 12 bases between the two ends. CDR3 length equals 15 residues. The DNA for the CDR3 is TGCGCCAGCAGCCAAGATCTTCCGGGAATCTACGAGCAGTACTTC. Encoded protein: CASSQDLPGIYEQYF.

The chain employs TRBV3-1 (or the pseudogene TRBV3-2) and TRBJ2-7; possible D gene TRBD1, 6 bases. Trimming pared 2 bases from V and 8 bases from J, leaving 10 bases between. Germline lookup yields CDR1 LGHDT and CDR2 YNNKEL (reference sequence). This CDR3 has 12 amino acids. In DNA form, the CDR3 reads TGTGCCAGCAGCCAAAGGCAGGGGCAGCAGTACTTC. Its protein product is CASSQRQGQQYF.

This chain links TRBV9 with TRBJ1-2; D is undetermined. CDR3 length equals 14 residues. Germline V lookup: CDR1 SGDLS, CDR2 YYNGEE. Trimming pared 0 bases from V and 0 bases from J, leaving 6 bases between. In DNA, the CDR3 is TGTGCCAGCAGCGTAGACCAGACTAACTATGGCTACACCTTC. This codes for CASSVDQTNYGYTF.